The TCR beta chain described here comes from a study of T cell responses to AZD1222 COVID-19 vaccine. TCRdb's copy holds only in-frame clones and misses some; the assay was immunoSEQ multiplex PCR. The table has 130,000 or so clones, over 75% seen once. Study observations and caveats: The CD4 TCRs associated with vaccination extended across spike and predominated at 160-218 and 743-854. Repertoires in all cases were sampled only once the peak T cell response had passed. Epitopes outside B.1.351 and B.1.1.7 mutated regions reportedly drew nearly half of spike TCRs. Baseline antibody screening turned up just a handful of seropositive AZD1222 recipients.

Of note for this clone: Its specificity is unknown.

Germline V gene lookup returns CDR1 MGHRA and CDR2 YSYEKL. V was cut by 1 base and J by 4 bases, with 2 bases left in between. The CDR3 is made up of 12 amino acids. The rearrangement links TRBV4-1 to TRBJ1-3, with D unclear. The sequence derives from an adult in good health. Sequenced here: peripheral blood, sampled on day 0 of AZD1222 vaccination. The CDR3 coding sequence is TGCGCCAGCAGCCAAGTGGGAAACACCATATATTTT. This sequence encodes CASSQVGNTIYF.